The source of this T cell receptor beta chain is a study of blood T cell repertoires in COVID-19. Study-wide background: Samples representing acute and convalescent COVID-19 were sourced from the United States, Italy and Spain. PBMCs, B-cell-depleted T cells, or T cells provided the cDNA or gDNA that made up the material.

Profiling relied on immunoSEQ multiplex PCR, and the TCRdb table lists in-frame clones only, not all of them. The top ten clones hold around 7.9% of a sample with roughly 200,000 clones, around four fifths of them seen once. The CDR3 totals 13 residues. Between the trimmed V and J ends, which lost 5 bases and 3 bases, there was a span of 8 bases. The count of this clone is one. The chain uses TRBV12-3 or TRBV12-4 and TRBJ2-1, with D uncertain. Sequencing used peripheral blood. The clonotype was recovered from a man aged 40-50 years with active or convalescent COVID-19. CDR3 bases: TGTGCCAGCAGTCTGGCTAGCTACAATGAGCAGTTCTTC. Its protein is CASSLASYNEQFF.